This T cell receptor beta chain stems from a study of T cell responses to AZD1222 COVID-19 vaccine. Study-level points and caveats: Spike-specific TCR breadth and depth grew following two AZD1222 doses. Possibly, clonal diversity was underestimated; donors were largely white British and included more females.

TCRdb's copy holds only in-frame clones and misses some; the assay was immunoSEQ multiplex PCR. Of about 150,000 clones in the sample, 70% to 90% were seen once. V was clipped by 2 bases and J by 6 bases, with 11 bases between them. The CDR3 is 15 amino acids. CDR1 MNHEY and CDR2 SVGAGI come from the germline V gene. With respect to this clone: What it binds is unknown.

The clonotype was recovered from an adult in good health. The sequenced sample was peripheral blood, obtained on day 0 of MenACWY control vaccination. This chain links TRBV6-5 with TRBJ1-6; unclear D gene. The CDR3 is CASSYLDGLNSPLHF. CDR3 sequence (DNA): TGTGCCAGCAGTTACCTGGACGGGCTTAATTCACCCCTCCACTTT.